The T cell receptor beta chain described here comes from a study of CD8 T cells in Susac syndrome. Per germline, CDR1 GTSNPN and CDR2 SVGIG (reference sequence). V gave up 4 bases and J gave up 6 bases; unmatched junction bases: 11. This CDR3 has 15 residues. Reverse transcription of roughly 0.5 to 1 ug RNA was carried out with random hexamers. TCRdb reprocessed the immunoSEQ multiplex PCR reads via MiXCR and lists one record per CDR3 protein. The sample carries around 59,000 distinct CDR3 sequences, around nine tenths recorded once. This clonotype has only one observation. Sequenced: CD8+ T cells from PBMCs. The receptor was derived from a human donor in good health. This chain connects TRBV30 to TRBJ1-4; TRBD1 aligns across 7 bases. CDR3 amino acids: CAWTFPGGWDEKLFF. The CDR3 region has the DNA TGTGCCTGGACGTTTCCAGGGGGATGGGATGAAAAACTGTTTTTT. The whole variable domain, filled in from reference TRBV30 and TRBJ1-4, reads SQTIHQWPATLVQPVGSPLSLECTVEGTSNPNLYWYRQAAGRGLQLLFYSVGIGQISSEVPQNLSASRPQDRQFILSSKKLLLSDSGFYLCAWTFPGGWDEKLFFGSGTQLSVL.